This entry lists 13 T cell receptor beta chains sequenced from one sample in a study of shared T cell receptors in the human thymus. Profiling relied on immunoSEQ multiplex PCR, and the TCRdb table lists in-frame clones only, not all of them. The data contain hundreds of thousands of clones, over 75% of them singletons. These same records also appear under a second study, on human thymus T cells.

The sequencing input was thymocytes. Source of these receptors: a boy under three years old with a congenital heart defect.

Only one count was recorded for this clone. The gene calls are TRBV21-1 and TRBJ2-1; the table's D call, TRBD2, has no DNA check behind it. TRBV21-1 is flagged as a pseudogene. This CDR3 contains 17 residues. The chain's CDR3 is CASSVSEGSGRDLLGFF. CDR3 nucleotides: TGTGCCAGCAGCGTCTCAGAGGGGAGCGGGAGGGATCTTTTGGGGTTCTTC.

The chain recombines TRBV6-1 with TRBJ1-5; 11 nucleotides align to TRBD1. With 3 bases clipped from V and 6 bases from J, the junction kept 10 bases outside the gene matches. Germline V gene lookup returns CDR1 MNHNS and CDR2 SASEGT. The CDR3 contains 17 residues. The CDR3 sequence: CASSDQGGQGASQPQHF. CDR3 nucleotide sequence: TGTGCCAGCAGTGACCAAGGCGGACAGGGGGCTAGTCAGCCCCAGCATTTT.

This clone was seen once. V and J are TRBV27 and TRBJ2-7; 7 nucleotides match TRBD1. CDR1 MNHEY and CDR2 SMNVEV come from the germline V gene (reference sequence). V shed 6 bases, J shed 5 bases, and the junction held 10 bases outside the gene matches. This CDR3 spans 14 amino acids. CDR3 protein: CASSPLTGMHEQYF. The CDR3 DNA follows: TGTGCCAGCAGCCCTTTGACAGGGATGCACGAGCAGTACTTC.

In nucleotides, the CDR3 is TGTGCCAGTAGTACCCTCGCGGGAGAGACCCAGTACTTC. Translated: CASSTLAGETQYF. The V call is TRBV19, the J call TRBJ2-5, with D possibly being TRBD2 (5 bases). V gave up 4 bases and J gave up 4 bases, with 10 bases separating them. The CDR3 is 13 amino acids. From germline, CDR1 is LNHDA and CDR2 SQIVND (reference sequence).

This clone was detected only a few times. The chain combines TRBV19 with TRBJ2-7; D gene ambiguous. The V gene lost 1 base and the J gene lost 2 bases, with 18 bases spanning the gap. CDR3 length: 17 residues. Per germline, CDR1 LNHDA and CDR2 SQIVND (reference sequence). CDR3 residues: CASSIVLEDSSTYEQYF. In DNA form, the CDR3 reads TGTGCCAGTAGTATAGTCCTGGAAGACTCTTCTACCTACGAGCAGTACTTC.

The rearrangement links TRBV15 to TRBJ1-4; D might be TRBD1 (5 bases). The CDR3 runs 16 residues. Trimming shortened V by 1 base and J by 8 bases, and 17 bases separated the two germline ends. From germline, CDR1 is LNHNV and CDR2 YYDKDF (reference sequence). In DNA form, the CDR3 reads TGTGCCACCAGCAGAGTACGGGCAGGGATTCGGGAAAAACTGTTTTTT. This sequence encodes CATSRVRAGIREKLFF. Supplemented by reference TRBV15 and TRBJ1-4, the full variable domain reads DAMVIQNPRYQVTQFGKPVTLSCSQTLNHNVMYWYQQKSSQAPKLLFHYYDKDFNNEADTPDNFQSRRPNTSFCFLDIRSPGLGDTAMYLCATSRVRAGIREKLFFGSGTQLSVL.

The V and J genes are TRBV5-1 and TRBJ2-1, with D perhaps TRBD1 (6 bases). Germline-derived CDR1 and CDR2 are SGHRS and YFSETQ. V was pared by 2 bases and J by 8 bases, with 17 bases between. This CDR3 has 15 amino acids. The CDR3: CASSFRAGVRDEQFF. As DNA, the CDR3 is TGCGCCAGCAGCTTCCGGGCAGGGGTTCGCGATGAGCAGTTCTTC.

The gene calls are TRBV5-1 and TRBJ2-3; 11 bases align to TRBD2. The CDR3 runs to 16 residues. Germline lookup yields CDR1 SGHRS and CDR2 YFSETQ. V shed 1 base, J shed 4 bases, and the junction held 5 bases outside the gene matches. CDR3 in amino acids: CASSLRASGRPDTQYF. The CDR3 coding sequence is TGCGCCAGCAGCTTGCGGGCTAGCGGGAGGCCAGATACGCAGTATTTT.

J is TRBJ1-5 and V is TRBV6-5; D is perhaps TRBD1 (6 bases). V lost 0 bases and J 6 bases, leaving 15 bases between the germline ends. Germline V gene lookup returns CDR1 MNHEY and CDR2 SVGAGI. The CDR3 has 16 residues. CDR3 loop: CASSYSIVGAPQPQHF. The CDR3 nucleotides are TGTGCCAGCAGTTACTCGATAGTGGGGGCTCCTCAGCCCCAGCATTTT.

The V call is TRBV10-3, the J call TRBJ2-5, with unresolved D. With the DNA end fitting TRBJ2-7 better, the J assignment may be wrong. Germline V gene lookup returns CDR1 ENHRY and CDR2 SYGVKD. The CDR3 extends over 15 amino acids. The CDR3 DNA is TGTGCCATCAGTGAGTCGAACCCCGGCCGGAGCGAGCAGTACTTC. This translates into CAISESNPGRSEQYF.

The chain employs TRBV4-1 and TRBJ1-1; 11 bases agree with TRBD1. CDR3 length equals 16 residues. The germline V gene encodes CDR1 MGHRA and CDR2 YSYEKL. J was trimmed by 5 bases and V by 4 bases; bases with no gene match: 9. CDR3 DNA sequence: TGCGCCAGCAGCCTAATTTCCCGGGACAGGGGGACTGAAGCTTTCTTT. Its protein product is CASSLISRDRGTEAFF.

The CDR3 DNA reads as TGCAGCGTTGAAGATCTCGCAGACAGGGGGAACACTGAAGCTTTCTTT. Amino acids: CSVEDLADRGNTEAFF. The chain couples TRBV29-1 to TRBJ1-1; 8 nucleotides agree with TRBD1. The CDR3 loop spans 16 amino acids. V lost 0 bases and J lost 1; bases outside the gene matches: 7. Germline CDR1 is SQVTM and CDR2 is ANQGSEA.

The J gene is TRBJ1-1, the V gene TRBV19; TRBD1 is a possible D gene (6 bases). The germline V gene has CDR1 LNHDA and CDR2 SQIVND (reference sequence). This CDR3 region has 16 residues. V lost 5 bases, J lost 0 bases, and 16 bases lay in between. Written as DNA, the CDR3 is TGTGCCAGTAGTCCCACGACAGGCCTTTTGAACACTGAAGCTTTCTTT. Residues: CASSPTTGLLNTEAFF. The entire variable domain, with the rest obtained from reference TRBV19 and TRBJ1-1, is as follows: DGGITQSPKYLFRKEGQNVTLSCEQNLNHDAMYWYRQDPGQGLRLIYYSQIVNDFQKGDIAEGYSVSREKKESFPLTVTSAQKNPTAFYLCASSPTTGLLNTEAFFGQGTRLTVV.